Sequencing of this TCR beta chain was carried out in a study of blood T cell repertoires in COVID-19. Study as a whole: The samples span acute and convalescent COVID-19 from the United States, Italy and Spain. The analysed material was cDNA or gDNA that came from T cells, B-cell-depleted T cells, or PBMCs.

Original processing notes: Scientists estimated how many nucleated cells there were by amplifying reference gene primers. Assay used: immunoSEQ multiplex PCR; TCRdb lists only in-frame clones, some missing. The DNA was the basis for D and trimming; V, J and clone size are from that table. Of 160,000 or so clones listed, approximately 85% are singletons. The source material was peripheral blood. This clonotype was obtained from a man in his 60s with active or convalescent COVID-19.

The CDR3 nucleotides read TGTGCCAGCAGCCAAATAGCGGGAGGTATGAACGAGCAGTACTTC. This translates into CASSQIAGGMNEQYF. The chain has TRBV7-2 and TRBJ2-7; TRBD2 matches 10 bases. Germline V gene sequence: CDR1 SGHTA, CDR2 FQGNSA. CDR3 length: 15 residues. Germline trimming cut 5 bases from V and 5 bases from J; bases unmatched to any gene: 9.